This T cell receptor (beta chain) stems from a study of T cells in Graves' hyperthyroidism and ophthalmopathy (dated by TCRdb to the late 2010s). A note on the overall study: Peripheral blood samples were taken at initial diagnosis, before any treatment was given. The 100 or so discovery patients were divided at random into training and test sets in a 7:3 ratio. The study also compared thyroid tissue and blood T-cell repertoires from a handful of Graves' hyperthyroidism patients. To identify TCR V-J signatures that set the groups apart, the researchers used a discovery cohort of more than 95 patients, made up of 40 to 45 with Graves' ophthalmopathy and 55 to 65 with stable Graves' hyperthyroidism. An independent validation cohort of about 19 hyperthyroidism patients and 15 or so patients who later progressed to ophthalmopathy tested prospective prediction of ophthalmopathy. TCR Vbeta CDR3 sequencing of 135 peripheral blood samples (under 45 ophthalmopathy, 70 to 85 hyperthyroidism and approximately 17 progressor patients) is reported in the paper. Following sampling, methimazole starting at 30 mg daily was given to hyperthyroidism patients, and high-dose intravenous methylprednisolone was given to ophthalmopathy patients.

Study-level results and caveats: Most expanded thyroid clonotypes (frequency above 0.001) were also detected in blood, a finding suggesting that blood repertoires may reflect thyroid immune responses. In validation, the model predicted progression to ophthalmopathy with around 71% sensitivity and about 72% specificity, a median of about 6.7 months before onset. Ophthalmopathy was separated from stable hyperthyroidism by a 13 V-J signature model, with around 88% sensitivity and just over 81% specificity obtained in cross-validation and 80%/75% obtained in testing. Sample size was not statistically predetermined, and blinding of investigators to group allocation was not performed.

TCR beta CDR3 regions were amplified from RNA transcripts. The TCR CDR3 was subjected to a first round of RT-PCR using the HTBI primer set and the Qiagen OneStep RT-PCR kit. Libraries were constructed in a second round of multiplex PCR, after which size selection and purification were performed. The libraries were sequenced on an Illumina HiSeq2000 using paired-end 100 bp reads. Per the source publication's procedure: SOAPnuke was used to process the raw data, throwing out any read that contained adapters or uncalled bases, had a mean Phred below 15, or lacked an exact constant-primer or identifier match. COPE v1.2.5 was used to merge high-quality paired reads, and clonotypes were defined as unique nucleotide sequences. MiTCR v1.1 was used to align the clonotypes against IMGT TRBV, TRBD and TRBJ reference segments. Analysis was restricted to V-J combinations with a frequency above 0.0001, which covered roughly 99% of repertoires. The TCS score was defined as the ratio of F50 (clonal expansion) to E x V (chaos), calculated using BLOSUM62-based TCRdist between CDR3 peptides within each V-J. Welch's t-statistics and random forest reduced just over 500 V-J features to 13, which were used in a naive Bayes classifier (R e1071). TCRdb passed the public sequencing reads through fastp at Q25 and MiXCR, retaining productive beta sequences. Each CDR3 protein gets just one entry, which takes the most common genes and DNA from the rows behind it. These V and J calls are TCRdb output, not the study's own analysis. The sample table shows 450,000 to 600,000 distinct CDR3 sequences, and around 13% are seen once. The ten largest account for about 15% of the sample.

Of note for this clonotype: Its specific antigen is unknown. Base qualities are not recorded, but no much larger clone differs from it by a single base.

Stable Graves' hyperthyroidism was defined as no progression to ophthalmopathy during 18 months of follow-up. The hyperthyroidism patients were between 18 and 65 years old and newly diagnosed, with a disease duration of less than 2 months. The study excluded patients with uncontrolled infections, other autoimmune diseases, pregnancy or lactation. Diagnoses were based on clinical symptoms, serum thyroxine and TRAb, thyroid ultrasound and orbital computed tomography. PBMCs were isolated from 10 ml of fresh peripheral blood by Ficoll-Paque density gradient centrifugation. Total RNA was extracted using Trizol reagent, and RNA quality was assessed on an Agilent 2100 Bioanalyzer. The source of this sequence is a woman in her thirties or forties with Graves' hyperthyroidism. What was sequenced was blood.

The CDR3 corresponds to CASSYVTGAYNSPLHF. DNA sequence: TGTGCCAGCAGTTACGTGACAGGGGCCTATAATTCACCCCTCCACTTT. This chain joins TRBV6-2 or TRBV6-3 to TRBJ1-6; 8 of the junction bases match TRBD1. The CDR3 runs 16 amino acids, cysteine and phenylalanine included. Of the read, only the CDR3 DNA is kept; its 48 bases are in frame from base 1. V is trimmed back by 2 bases and J by 2 bases, and the junction contains 2 bases that no gene match accounts for. CDR1 and CDR2, per the germline V gene, are MNHEY and SVGEGT.